The next 25 T cell receptor beta chains were all read from a single sample in a study of metastatic and nonmetastatic thyroid tumors. Every patient was untreated before thyroid surgery. TCRdb re-called the PCR reads through MiXCR. The sample lists about 19,000 clones; 16% were seen once. Sequencing was done on a sample of blood. These receptors were collected from a male donor with papillary thyroid cancer or a benign thyroid nodule (not recorded which). Some clones in this sample may be carry-over from other donors' samples.

V and J are TRBV20-1 and TRBJ2-3; D is ambiguous. This CDR3 contains 14 residues. The germline CDR1 and CDR2 sequences are DFQATT and SNEGSKA (reference sequence). Trimming took 6 bases from V and 0 from J, leaving 13 bases between them. The CDR3 loop reads CSARQRGSTDTQYF. CDR3 nucleotides: TGCAGTGCCAGGCAGCGTGGAAGCACAGATACGCAGTATTTT.

This clone was detected ten times or more. V is TRBV27 and J is TRBJ2-3; 11 bases fit TRBD2. The CDR3 runs 16 residues. In germline, CDR1 is MNHEY, CDR2 SMNVEV (reference sequence). V shed 4 bases and J 5 bases; nucleotides not matched to a gene: 8. The CDR3 nucleotides read TGTGCCAGCAGTTCCACACTAGCGGGAGATGTAGATACGCAGTATTTT. Protein sequence: CASSSTLAGDVDTQYF.

This clone was seen at least ten times. The V and J genes are TRBV30 and TRBJ2-3; D might be TRBD2 (5 bases). Germline CDR1 and CDR2: GTSNPN and SVGIG (reference sequence). Trimming removed 3 bases at V and 2 bases at J, with 15 bases between. The CDR3 has 15 residues. In DNA, the CDR3 is TGTGCCTGGAGGGGCTTTCGGAGGAACACAGATACGCAGTATTTT. The encoded protein is CAWRGFRRNTDTQYF. Looking up the rest from reference TRBV30 and TRBJ2-3 gives the full variable domain: SQTIHQWPATLVQPVGSPLSLECTVEGTSNPNLYWYRQAAGRGLQLLFYSVGIGQISSEVPQNLSASRPQDRQFILSSKKLLLSDSGFYLCAWRGFRRNTDTQYFGPGTRLTVL.

The table lists this clone with many counts. The chain joins TRBV11-3 to TRBJ2-6; D not certain. Trimming removed 5 bases from V and 3 bases from J, with 2 bases in between. The germline gives CDR1 SGHNT, CDR2 YENEEA. The CDR3 contains 12 residues. The CDR3 DNA follows: TGTGCCAGCAGCAATGGGGCCAACGTCCTGACTTTC. Translated, it gives CASSNGANVLTF.

The table lists this clone with many counts. One base away lies a much larger clone, so this may be a sequencing read error. CDR3 sequence: CASSPNRGWDVFF. CDR3 nucleotides: TGTGCCAGTAGTCCAAACAGGGGTTGGGATGTTTTCTTT. This chain uses TRBV19 with TRBJ1-1; 7 nucleotides align to TRBD1. Losses at the gene ends were 5 bases for V and 13 bases for J; bases not matched to a gene: 13. The CDR3 contains 13 residues. Per the germline V gene, CDR1 is LNHDA and CDR2 is SQIVND (reference sequence).

This clone was seen at least ten times. The chain is built from TRBV7-8 and TRBJ1-4; D remains unclear. CDR1 and CDR2 (germline): SGHVS, FQNEAQ. Trimming left V 5 bases short and J 8 bases short, with 18 bases between. This CDR3 region has 15 residues. For the CDR3, the DNA is TGTGCCAGCAGCCATGCCTCAGACGGTAGAGAAAAACTGTTTTTT. This gives the protein CASSHASDGREKLFF.

This clone showed up many times. The chain joins TRBV5-4 to TRBJ2-7, with 9 positions matching TRBD1. This CDR3 contains 15 residues. Germline assignment: CDR1 SGHNT and CDR2 YYREEE (reference sequence). J gave up 6 bases and V 3 bases, and 10 bases lay outside the gene matches. In DNA, the CDR3 is TGTGCCAGCAGCTCCACCGGGACAGGGTATCCCGAGCAGTACTTC. This encodes CASSSTGTGYPEQYF.

This clone has ten or more counts. The rearrangement uses TRBV6-2 or TRBV6-3 and TRBJ2-7; 9 bases are a match to TRBD2. Per the germline V gene, CDR1 is MNHEY and CDR2 is SVGEGT. This CDR3 is built from 14 residues. The J segment lost 6 bases and the V segment lost 2 bases, leaving 5 bases of the junction unmatched. The CDR3 DNA sequence: TGTGCCAGCAGTTACATTAGCGGGAGTGGCGAGCAGTACTTC. Translating it yields CASSYISGSGEQYF.

This clone was counted ten times or more. This rearrangement joins TRBV2 to TRBJ2-1; D is unclear. This CDR3 comprises 14 residues. Trimming left V 7 bases short and J 5 bases short, with 15 bases between. Germline V gives CDR1 SNHLY, CDR2 FYNNEI. CDR3 in DNA: TGTGCCAGCAATCAAGGTACTCTAGACAATGAGCAGTTCTTC. Its protein product is CASNQGTLDNEQFF.

This clone ranks as medium-sized. Other DNA sequences within the sample encode an identical CDR3. This chain links TRBV4-1 with TRBJ1-5; no clear D gene. Trimming took 5 bases from V and 4 from J, leaving 15 bases between them. Germline values: CDR1 MGHRA, CDR2 YSYEKL. This CDR3 has 15 residues. The CDR3 loop reads CASSLISTENQPQHF. CDR3 sequence (DNA): TGCGCCAGCAGCTTAATAAGTACAGAAAATCAGCCCCAGCATTTT.

This clone was seen many times. The V gene is TRBV24-1, the J gene TRBJ2-5, with 7 bases lining up with TRBD2. The V gene end was trimmed by 4 bases and the J gene end by 1 base; junction bases not matched to a gene: 5. This CDR3 comprises 15 residues. Per the germline V gene, CDR1 is KGHDR and CDR2 is SFDVKD. The CDR3 is CATSEGLAVQETQYF. In DNA, the CDR3 is TGTGCCACCAGTGAGGGGCTAGCGGTCCAAGAGACCCAGTACTTC.

Ten or more counts support this clone. V and J are TRBV20-1 and TRBJ2-1, with 10 positions matching TRBD2. Per germline, CDR1 DFQATT and CDR2 SNEGSKA (reference sequence). Trimming took 3 bases from V and 1 from J; bases not matched to a gene: 15. The CDR3 totals 19 residues. CDR3 nucleotide sequence: TGCAGTGCTAGGGGGGGGGCTAGCGGGAGCGTTAGGTCCTACAATGAGCAGTTCTTC. Amino acid sequence: CSARGGASGSVRSYNEQFF.

This clone showed up many times. The V and J genes are TRBV5-1 and TRBJ1-1; 8 bases match TRBD1. Trimming at V came to 4 bases and at J to 4 bases, leaving 6 bases not matched to a gene. Germline V lookup: CDR1 SGHRS, CDR2 YFSETQ. There are 14 residues in the CDR3. Here the CDR3 reads CASSVDRGSTEAFF. CDR3 DNA sequence: TGCGCCAGCAGCGTTGACAGGGGTAGCACTGAAGCTTTCTTT.

About this clone: Given the absence of the conserved phenylalanine or tryptophan at the CDR3 end, a read error is likely. V is TRBV7-8 and J is TRBJ2-7, with 13 positions matching TRBD2. CDR1 is SGHVS, CDR2 FQNEAQ, per germline. This CDR3 has 15 residues. The CDR3 loop is CVSSRTSGSFYEQYL. DNA for the CDR3: TGTGTCAGCAGTCGGACTAGCGGGAGTTTCTACGAGCAGTACCTC.

The sample holds many counts of this clone. This chain links TRBV12-3 or TRBV12-4 with TRBJ2-7; 10 bases are a match to TRBD2. V dropped 4 bases and J dropped 2; count of bases not matched to a gene: 2. The CDR3 runs to 14 residues. CDR3 amino acids: CASSSGLAAYEQYF. For the CDR3, the DNA is TGTGCCAGCAGTTCCGGACTAGCGGCCTACGAGCAGTACTTC.

This clone has at least ten counts. The CDR3 spells CASSEAGGDEKLFF. In DNA form, the CDR3 reads TGTGCCAGCAGTGAAGCAGGGGGGGATGAAAAACTGTTTTTT. The chain has TRBV6-1 and TRBJ1-4; a possible D gene is TRBD1 (6 bases). The CDR3 sequence is 14 residues long. CDR1 is MNHNS, CDR2 SASEGT, per germline. Trimming removed 0 bases from V and 6 bases from J, with 8 bases in between.

A note on this clone: A much larger clonotype is one base distant, so this may be a read error. The J gene is TRBJ2-1, the V gene TRBV24-1, with 7 bases aligning to TRBD1. The CDR3 totals 15 residues. Germline assignment: CDR1 KGHDR and CDR2 SFDVKD. V gave up 4 bases and J gave up 5 bases; unmatched junction bases: 7. CDR3 residues: CATSETGTDNNEQFF. For the CDR3, the DNA is TGTGCCACCAGTGAAACCGGGACAGACAACAATGAGCAGTTCTTC.

This clone showed up many times. CDR3 nucleotide sequence: TGTGCCAGCAGTGAATTTACGGGACCCCAAGAGACCCAGTACTTC. This encodes CASSEFTGPQETQYF. The rearrangement uses TRBV2 and TRBJ2-5; D may match TRBD1 or TRBD2 (5 bases each). The V end lost 2 bases, the J end lost 1 base, and 11 bases lay between the germline ends. In germline, CDR1 is SNHLY, CDR2 FYNNEI. This CDR3 spans 15 amino acids.

This clone has ten or more counts. The chain combines TRBV11-3 with TRBJ2-4, with D possibly called TRBD1 or TRBD2 (5 bases each). Germline V gene data show CDR1 as SGHNT and CDR2 as YENEEA. Deletions cut 6 bases from V and 1 base from J, with 10 bases between. This CDR3 contains 14 residues. CDR3 nucleotide sequence: TGTGCCAGCAGTAGGGGACCCGCCAAAAACATTCAGTACTTC. Encoded protein: CASSRGPAKNIQYF.

The sample holds many counts of this clone. This chain joins TRBV19 and TRBJ2-1; D is possibly TRBD2 (6 bases). V was cut by 6 bases and J by 4 bases, with 10 bases left in between. This CDR3 spans 13 amino acids. Germline V CDR1 and CDR2: LNHDA, SQIVND (reference sequence). CDR3 nucleotides: TGTGCCAGTAGCGGGAGTGTTTACAATGAGCAGTTCTTC. Protein product: CASSGSVYNEQFF. The variable domain in full, with the rest retrieved from reference TRBV19 and TRBJ2-1, is DGGITQSPKYLFRKEGQNVTLSCEQNLNHDAMYWYRQDPGQGLRLIYYSQIVNDFQKGDIAEGYSVSREKKESFPLTVTSAQKNPTAFYLCASSGSVYNEQFFGPGTRLTVL.

The table lists this clone with many counts. A much larger clone lies a single base off, so this may be a read error. The chain couples TRBV6-1 to TRBJ1-1; 8 bases are a match to TRBD1. Germline CDR1 and CDR2: MNHNS and SASEGT. The CDR3 is 16 residues long. The CDR3 reads CASSEPTGAPNTEALF. The CDR3, as DNA: TGTGCCAGCAGTGAACCGACAGGGGCCCCGAACACTGAAGCTCTCTTT.

The table lists this clone with many counts. V usage is TRBV15 and J usage is TRBJ2-1, with D uncertain. CDR1 is LNHNV, CDR2 YYDKDF, per germline (reference sequence). The CDR3 covers 14 residues. V gave up 2 bases and J gave up 5 bases, with 10 bases separating them. The chain's CDR3 is CATSRQRTDNEQFF. As DNA, the CDR3 is TGTGCCACCAGCAGACAACGTACGGACAATGAGCAGTTCTTC.

This clone appeared many times. The chain links TRBV7-9 to TRBJ2-6; D call uncertain. CDR1 is SEHNR and CDR2 is FQNEAQ in the germline V gene (reference sequence). Trimming removed 0 bases at V and 3 bases at J, with 3 bases between. This CDR3 is built from 14 residues. CDR3 region: CASSLARGANVLTF. In DNA, the CDR3 is TGTGCCAGCAGCTTAGCCCGTGGGGCCAACGTCCTGACTTTC.

By its share, this clone is medium-sized. The chain carries TRBV4-1 and TRBJ2-7, with 9 bases lining up with TRBD2. Germline V gene sequence: CDR1 MGHRA, CDR2 YSYEKL. The CDR3 has 15 residues. Trimming at V came to 4 bases and at J to 6 bases, leaving 10 bases not matched to a gene. CDR3 in DNA: TGCGCCAGCAGCCCCCCACGGGCGGGAGGGCGCGAGCAGTACTTC. This encodes CASSPPRAGGREQYF.

This clone was observed many times. The V gene is TRBV14, the J gene TRBJ1-2; D gene unclear. Germline assignment: CDR1 SGHDN and CDR2 FVKESK. V shed 4 bases and J shed 5 bases, with 32 bases lying between them. The CDR3 extends over 20 amino acids. The CDR3 spells CASSPRSLIPPAIALYGYTF. The CDR3 DNA reads TGTGCCAGCAGCCCCCGAAGCTTGATCCCCCCGGCAATCGCCCTTTATGGCTACACCTTC.